The 26 T cell receptor beta chains below were found in one sample sequenced in a study of cytomegalovirus exposure and HLA in healthy donors. The PCR had 60 Vbeta and 13 Jbeta primers. Produced via immunoSEQ multiplex PCR; TCRdb's table is partial and in-frame only. The sample holds some 48,000 clones. The sequencing input was PBMCs. These receptors came from a woman between 40 and 55 years old in good health and CMV-seronegative.

J is TRBJ2-5 and V is TRBV29-1; 7 positions agree with TRBD1. The CDR3 consists of 14 residues. Trimming took 5 bases from V and 0 from J; bases not matched to a gene: 6. Germline V CDR1 and CDR2: SQVTM, ANQGSEA. This chain's CDR3 is CSVSEGAHQETQYF. The CDR3 nucleotides read TGCAGCGTTAGTGAGGGGGCACACCAAGAGACCCAGTACTTC.

This rearrangement joins TRBV14 to TRBJ2-1, with TRBD1 as a possible D gene (6 bases). The ends were cut back, 11 bases at V and 5 bases at J, with 16 bases in the middle. This CDR3 has 13 residues. Per germline, CDR1 SGHDN and CDR2 FVKESK. The CDR3 loop reads CASRRGIDNEQFF. As DNA, the CDR3 is TGTGCCTCGCGCAGGGGTATTGACAATGAGCAGTTCTTC.

This chain uses TRBV13 with TRBJ2-3, with unresolved D. CDR3 size: 12 residues. In germline, CDR1 is PRHDT, CDR2 FYEKMQ (reference sequence). Trimming pared 4 bases from V and 3 bases from J, leaving 5 bases between. CDR3 DNA sequence: TGTGCCAGCAGCTCCCTTACAGATACGCAGTATTTT. It is translated as CASSSLTDTQYF.

This chain connects TRBV6-6 to TRBJ1-1, with D hard to call. With 4 bases removed from V and 4 bases from J, the gap between germline ends came to 4 bases. CDR3 length: 11 residues. From germline, CDR1 is MNHNY and CDR2 SVGAGI (reference sequence). In nucleotides, the CDR3 is TGTGCCAGCAGTTCAGGCACTGAAGCTTTCTTT. Amino acids: CASSSGTEAFF.

This chain joins TRBV28 and TRBJ2-3, with 7 bases lining up with TRBD1. The CDR3 runs to 16 residues. J gave up 0 bases and V 4 bases, and 7 bases lay outside the gene matches. CDR1 is MDHEN, CDR2 SYDVKM, per germline. CDR3 amino acids: CASSSPGTASTDTQYF. The CDR3 DNA reads as TGTGCCAGCAGTTCTCCCGGGACAGCAAGCACAGATACGCAGTATTTT. The full variable domain, rest sourced from reference TRBV28 and TRBJ2-3, is DVKVTQSSRYLVKRTGEKVFLECVQDMDHENMFWYRQDPGLGLRLIYFSYDVKMKEKGDIPEGYSVSREKKERFSLILESASTNQTSMYLCASSSPGTASTDTQYFGPGTRLTVL.

J is TRBJ2-2 and V is TRBV13, with D perhaps TRBD1 (5 bases). CDR1 and CDR2 from the germline V gene are PRHDT and FYEKMQ (reference sequence). The CDR3 is 15 residues long. V shed 3 bases and J shed 0 bases, with 8 bases lying between them. The CDR3 coding sequence is TGTGCCAGCAGCTTTAGGGGCTCGAACACCGGGGAGCTGTTTTTT. The encoded protein is CASSFRGSNTGELFF. The entire variable domain, with the rest obtained from reference TRBV13 and TRBJ2-2, is as follows: AAGVIQSPRHLIKEKRETATLKCYPIPRHDTVYWYQQGPGQDPQFLISFYEKMQSDKGSIPDRFSAQQFSDYHSELNMSSLELGDSALYFCASSFRGSNTGELFFGEGSRLTVL.

V gene TRBV11-2 combines with J gene TRBJ1-5, with D unresolved. V lost 5 bases and J lost 7, with 15 bases in between. The germline CDR1 and CDR2 sequences are SGHAT and FQNNGV. The CDR3 contains 14 residues. The DNA for the CDR3 is TGTGCCAGCAGCGCCCAGCCGGGGAACCAGCCCCAGCATTTT. Its protein is CASSAQPGNQPQHF.

This chain uses TRBV6-6 with TRBJ2-4; D remains unclear. The V gene lost 5 bases and the J gene lost 0 bases, with 14 bases spanning the gap. Germline CDR1 and CDR2: MNHNY and SVGAGI (reference sequence). The length of the CDR3 is 16 residues. CDR3 in DNA: TGTGCCAGCAGTCCGCAGCCCCCGGGAGCCAAAAACATTCAGTACTTC. It codes for CASSPQPPGAKNIQYF.

The CDR3 DNA reads TGTGCCAGCAGCCCTTACCAGCGGGGGAACACAGATACGCAGTATTTT. Amino acids: CASSPYQRGNTDTQYF. V and J are TRBV7-3 and TRBJ2-3; 8 bases map to TRBD2. The CDR3 is made up of 16 amino acids. V lost 5 bases, J lost 2 bases, and 9 bases stayed unmatched. The germline V gene encodes CDR1 SGHTA and CDR2 FQGTGA.

Note on this clone: The junction differs from germline at one of its ends, possibly a read error. The chain combines TRBV30 with TRBJ1-1, with TRBD1 matching 7 bases. Germline CDR1 and CDR2: GTSNPN and SVGIG (reference sequence). This CDR3 has 12 residues. The CDR3 reads CAWGTGDTEDFF. The CDR3 DNA reads TGTGCCTGGGGCACAGGGGACACTGAAGATTTCTTT.

This chain uses TRBV13 with TRBJ2-7; 7 bases align to TRBD1. Germline-derived CDR1 and CDR2 are PRHDT and FYEKMQ (reference sequence). This CDR3 region has 15 residues. V was pared by 5 bases and J by 2 bases, with 9 bases of the junction left unmatched. The CDR3 DNA reads as TGTGCCAGCAGCCTGGACAGGATAGGCGCCTACGAGCAGTACTTC. Translation: CASSLDRIGAYEQYF.

This chain uses TRBV7-3 with TRBJ2-7; 11 bases are a match to TRBD2. CDR3 length equals 14 residues. With 7 bases clipped from V and 2 bases from J, the junction kept 4 bases outside the gene matches. Looked up from germline, CDR1 is SGHTA and CDR2 is FQGTGA. In DNA form, the CDR3 reads TGTGCCAGCACCCGACTAGCGGGGCCCTACGAGCAGTACTTC. Translating gives CASTRLAGPYEQYF.

This sequence joins TRBV18 and TRBJ1-1; D remains unclear. V was pared by 3 bases and J by 2 bases, with 10 bases between. Looked up from germline, CDR1 is KGHSH and CDR2 is LQKENI. The length of the CDR3 is 14 residues. CDR3 DNA sequence: TGTGCCAGCTCACCGCGGCAGACTAACACTGAAGCTTTCTTT. The encoded protein is CASSPRQTNTEAFF.

The CDR3 DNA is TGTGCCAGCTGGAGACTAAAGAACACTGAAGCTTTCTTT. It yields the protein CASWRLKNTEAFF. The chain uses TRBV6-5 and TRBJ1-1; no clear D. The CDR3 sequence is 13 residues long. CDR1 MNHEY and CDR2 SVGAGI come from the germline V gene. Trimming pared 8 bases from V and 1 base from J, leaving 11 bases between.

This chain joins TRBV5-6 and TRBJ2-3; tentative D call: TRBD2 (6 bases). CDR1 SGHDT and CDR2 YYEEEE come from the germline V gene. CDR3 length: 14 amino acids. Trimming stripped 3 bases from V and 5 bases from J, with 13 bases between. Here the CDR3 DNA reads TGTGCCAGCAGCTGGGGGGACCCGTTAGATACGCAGTATTTT. Translating gives CASSWGDPLDTQYF.

J is TRBJ1-1 and V is TRBV5-1, with a possible D match to TRBD1 (5 bases). From germline, CDR1 is SGHRS and CDR2 YFSETQ. The CDR3 is 14 amino acids. The germline V and J ends were trimmed by 3 bases and 0 bases, with 9 bases remaining between them. The CDR3 DNA reads TGCGCCAGCAGCTCGACAGCTATGAACACTGAAGCTTTCTTT. Encoded protein: CASSSTAMNTEAFF.

This sequence joins TRBV4-3 and TRBJ1-6; TRBD1 matches 7 bases. V trimming: 2 bases; J trimming: 6 bases; junction bases outside the gene matches: 4. This CDR3 is built from 15 residues. The V gene's germline CDR1 is LGHNA and CDR2 YSLEER. The CDR3: CASSQRRDSNSPLHF. CDR3 coding DNA: TGCGCCAGCAGCCAACGCCGGGACAGTAATTCACCCCTCCACTTT.

The CDR3 region has the DNA TGCGCCAGCAGCCAAGAACGAACGGGGACCCAGTACTTC. Its protein is CASSQERTGTQYF. The rearrangement joins TRBV4-1 to TRBJ2-5; no firm D call. The V gene lost 0 bases and the J gene lost 7 bases, with 9 bases spanning the gap. CDR3 size: 13 residues. Germline V gene lookup returns CDR1 MGHRA and CDR2 YSYEKL.

Turning to this clone: At one of its ends the junction is not consistent with the germline gene, which may arise from a read error. The J gene is TRBJ2-7, the V gene TRBV5-1, with 8 bases matching TRBD1. CDR3 size: 16 residues. Germline-derived CDR1 and CDR2 are SGHRS and YFSETQ. The CDR3 spells CASSLDVRTGTYEQSF. Written as DNA, the CDR3 is TGCGCCAGCAGCTTGGACGTCAGGACAGGGACGTACGAGCAGTCCTTC.

The genes are TRBV28 and TRBJ2-7; TRBD1 agrees at 7 bases. Looked up from germline, CDR1 is MDHEN and CDR2 is SYDVKM. V gave up 5 bases and J gave up 2 bases; unmatched junction bases: 6. CDR3 length: 14 amino acids. The CDR3 here is CASSTRDSAYEQYF. The CDR3 nucleotides are TGTGCCAGCAGTACAAGGGACAGCGCCTACGAGCAGTACTTC.

The chain couples TRBV9 to TRBJ2-1; D call uncertain. CDR1 and CDR2 from the germline V gene are SGDLS and YYNGEE. The CDR3 has 16 amino acids. V was trimmed by 0 bases and J by 6 bases, leaving 16 bases between them. CDR3: CASSVDHHSGTNEQFF. CDR3 in DNA: TGTGCCAGCAGCGTAGACCACCACTCAGGAACCAATGAGCAGTTCTTC.

This chain uses TRBV13 with TRBJ1-4; 10 bases line up with TRBD1. Germline CDR1 is PRHDT and CDR2 is FYEKMQ (reference sequence). The J segment lost 3 bases and the V segment lost 5 bases, leaving 3 bases of the junction unmatched. The CDR3 extends over 15 amino acids. The CDR3 DNA sequence: TGTGCCAGCAGCGGGGGACAGGGGCCTAATGAAAAACTGTTTTTT. This sequence encodes CASSGGQGPNEKLFF.

This sequence joins TRBV2 and TRBJ2-3; 7 nucleotides line up with TRBD2. Per the germline V gene, CDR1 is SNHLY and CDR2 is FYNNEI. Trimming took 6 bases from V and 5 from J; bases not matched to a gene: 8. CDR3 length equals 14 residues. The CDR3 sequence is CASSRDYSGDTQYF. The CDR3 DNA reads TGTGCCAGCAGCCGGGACTACTCTGGAGATACGCAGTATTTT.

This chain joins TRBV30 and TRBJ1-2; the D gene is possibly TRBD1 (5 bases). The CDR3 is made up of 15 amino acids. Trimming cost V 0 bases and J 1 base, with 12 bases left between them. Per germline, CDR1 GTSNPN and CDR2 SVGIG (reference sequence). The CDR3 is CAWSVLAGINYGYTF. The DNA for the CDR3 is TGTGCCTGGAGTGTACTCGCAGGGATTAACTATGGCTACACCTTC. Full variable domain (outside the CDR3, taken from reference TRBV30 and TRBJ1-2): SQTIHQWPATLVQPVGSPLSLECTVEGTSNPNLYWYRQAAGRGLQLLFYSVGIGQISSEVPQNLSASRPQDRQFILSSKKLLLSDSGFYLCAWSVLAGINYGYTFGSGTRLTVV.

This chain uses TRBV20-1 with TRBJ2-1; D is possibly TRBD1 (6 bases). Between the trimmed V and J ends, which lost 6 bases and 5 bases, there was a span of 8 bases. The V gene's germline CDR1 is DFQATT and CDR2 SNEGSKA (reference sequence). CDR3 size: 11 residues. The CDR3 loop reads CSAKGDNEQFF. In DNA, the CDR3 is TGCAGTGCCAAGGGGGACAATGAGCAGTTCTTC.

In DNA form, the CDR3 reads TGCGCCAGCACGGAACAGGGGGCGGAGACCCAGTACTTC. Its translation: CASTEQGAETQYF. V and J are TRBV5-1 and TRBJ2-5, with TRBD1 matching over 9 bases. The CDR3 contains 13 residues. The V and J ends lost 6 bases and 5 bases, in that order; junction bases with no gene match: 5. From germline, CDR1 is SGHRS and CDR2 YFSETQ. The full variable domain, with the rest looked up from reference TRBV5-1 and TRBJ2-5, is KAGVTQTPRYLIKTRGQQVTLSCSPISGHRSVSWYQQTPGQGLQFLFEYFSETQRNKGNFPGRFSGRQFSNSRSEMNVSTLELGDSALYLCASTEQGAETQYFGPGTRLLVL.